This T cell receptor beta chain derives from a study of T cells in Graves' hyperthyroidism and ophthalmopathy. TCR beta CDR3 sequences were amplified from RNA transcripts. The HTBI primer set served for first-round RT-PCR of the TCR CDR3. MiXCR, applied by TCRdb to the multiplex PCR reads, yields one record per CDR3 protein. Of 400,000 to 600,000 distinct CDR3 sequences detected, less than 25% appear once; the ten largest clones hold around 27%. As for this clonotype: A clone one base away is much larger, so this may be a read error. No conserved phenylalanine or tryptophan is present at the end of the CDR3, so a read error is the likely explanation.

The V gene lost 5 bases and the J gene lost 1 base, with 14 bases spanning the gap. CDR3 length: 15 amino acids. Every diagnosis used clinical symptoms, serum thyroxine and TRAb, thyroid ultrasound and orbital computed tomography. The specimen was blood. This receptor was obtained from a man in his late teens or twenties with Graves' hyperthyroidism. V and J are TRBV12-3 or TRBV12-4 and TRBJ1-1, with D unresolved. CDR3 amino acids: CASSPGTTQNTEAFL. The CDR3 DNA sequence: TGTGCCAGCAGTCCCGGAACCACGCAGAACACTGAAGCTTTCCTT.